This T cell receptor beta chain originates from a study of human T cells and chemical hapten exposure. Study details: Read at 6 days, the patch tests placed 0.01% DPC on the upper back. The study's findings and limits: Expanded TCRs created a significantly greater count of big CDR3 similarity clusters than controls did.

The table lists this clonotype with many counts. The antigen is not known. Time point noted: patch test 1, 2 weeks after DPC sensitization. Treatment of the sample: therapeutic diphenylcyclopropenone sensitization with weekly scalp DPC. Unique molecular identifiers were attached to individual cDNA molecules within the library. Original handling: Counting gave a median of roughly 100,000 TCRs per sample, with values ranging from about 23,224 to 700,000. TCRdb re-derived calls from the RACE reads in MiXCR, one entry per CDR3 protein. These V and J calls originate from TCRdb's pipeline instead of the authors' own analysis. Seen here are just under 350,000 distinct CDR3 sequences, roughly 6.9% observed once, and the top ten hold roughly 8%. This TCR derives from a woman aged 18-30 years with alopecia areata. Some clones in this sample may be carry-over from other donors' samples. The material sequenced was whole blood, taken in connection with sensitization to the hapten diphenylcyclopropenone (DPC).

The DNA of the CDR3 is TGCGCCAGCAGCTTGGGTTCAGGCGGGGGTATAAATGAGCAGTTCTTC. This sequence encodes CASSLGSGGGINEQFF. The chain carries TRBV5-1 and TRBJ2-1, with TRBD2 matching 7 bases. Germline V gene sequence: CDR1 SGHRS, CDR2 YFSETQ. CDR3 length equals 16 residues. Trimming removed 0 bases from V and 7 bases from J; junction bases left unmatched: 10.